Listed below are T cell receptor beta chains from one sample, sequenced in a study of naive and memory T cell subsets. TCRdb itself ran the UMI-ligation and nested PCR reads through MiXCR, one entry per CDR3 protein. This table holds around 30,000 distinct CDR3 sequences, about 6.2% found once. Sequences were derived from skin, sampled from a tuberculin skin test site. The source of these receptors is an adult in good health. Both conserved end residues are part of each CDR3. A D gene is named only where the DNA matches it firmly. Clone size, where shown, is once, few, many, or a class for clones that have expanded.

clone size | D gene | J gene | V gene | CDR3 DNA | CDR3 protein
many | TRBD2 | TRBJ2-5 | TRBV19 | TGTGCCAGTAGTAAACGACTAGCGGGGGGACAAGAGACCCAGTACTTC | CASSKRLAGGQETQYF
many | . | TRBJ1-6 | TRBV25-1 | TGTGCCAGCAGTGAATCGCGGGGGCGCCGGGGGAATTCACCCCTCCACTTT | CASSESRGRRGNSPLHF
. | TRBD1 | TRBJ1-4 | TRBV20-1 | TGCAGTGCTTCGGACAGGATTTACGAAAAACTGTTTTTT | CSASDRIYEKLFF
. | TRBD1 | TRBJ2-3 | TRBV19 | TGTGCCAGTAGTAATACAGGGGAATTTCAGACAGATAAGCAGTATTTT | CASSNTGEFQTDKQYF
many | . | TRBJ2-2 | TRBV10-1 | TGCGCCAGCAGTGAGTCTAACACTAGGCGGTCCGGGGAGCTGTTTTTT | CASSESNTRRSGELFF
. | . | TRBJ1-3 | TRBV4-1 | TGCGCCAGCAGCCAAGACAGGGCCTCAGGAAACACCATATATTTT | CASSQDRASGNTIYF
. | TRBD2 | TRBJ2-7 | TRBV20-1 | TGCAGTGCTAGAGATACAAGCGGGGGGCCCCCCTCCTACGAGCAGTACTTC | CSARDTSGGPPSYEQYF
many | . | TRBJ2-5 | TRBV4-2 | TGTGCCAGCAGCCAAGTAGGAAAGACCCAGTACTTC | CASSQVGKTQYF
many | TRBD1 | TRBJ2-1 | TRBV24-1 | TGTGCCACCAGTGATCCGGGACAGGGTAGGAATGAGCAGTTCTTC | CATSDPGQGRNEQFF
. | TRBD2 | TRBJ2-3 | TRBV20-1 | TGCAGTGCTAGTAGGGTAGCGGGTGATACGCAGTATTTT | CSASRVAGDTQYF
many | TRBD2 | TRBJ2-3 | TRBV6-5 | TGTGCCAGCAGCCTGGGGGCTAGCGGGGGGTCAGATACGCAGTATTTT | CASSLGASGGSDTQYF
many | TRBD2 | TRBJ2-3 | TRBV4-2 | TGTGCCAGCAGCCAAGCCCCCCCGGGCGGGGAGGGGACAGATACGCAGTATTTT | CASSQAPPGGEGTDTQYF
. | . | TRBJ2-5 | TRBV7-2 | TGTGCCAGCAGCTTAGTTGGTGAAGAGACCCAGTACTTC | CASSLVGEETQYF
many | TRBD2 | TRBJ2-1 | TRBV5-1 | TGCGCCAGCAGCTTACTAGCGGTAGTAGGCAATGAGCAGTTCTTC | CASSLLAVVGNEQFF
many | . | TRBJ1-1 | TRBV29-1 | TGCAGCGTTGATATGGGGGCCATGAACACTGAAGCTTTCTTT | CSVDMGAMNTEAFF
many | TRBD2 | TRBJ2-4 | TRBV13 | TGTGCCAGCAGCTCCGGACTAGCGGGGGCCAAAAACATTCAGTACTTC | CASSSGLAGAKNIQYF
many | TRBD1 | TRBJ2-2 | TRBV5-1 | TGCGCCAGCAGCCCTCGACAGGGATGGTATGGGGAGCTGTTTTTT | CASSPRQGWYGELFF
many | . | TRBJ2-3 | TRBV4-1 | TGCGCCAGCAGCCAAGAGGGAGCAGATACGCAGTATTTT | CASSQEGADTQYF
. | . | TRBJ1-2 | TRBV10-3 | TGTGCCACCCGGACCGGCTATGGCTACACCTTC | CATRTGYGYTF
. | . | TRBJ2-1 | TRBV5-1 | TGCGCCAGCAGCGAGCTGGGGGCCCAATACAATGAGCAGTTCTTC | CASSELGAQYNEQFF
many | TRBD2 | TRBJ2-7 | TRBV9 | TGTGCCAGCAGCGTAGGAGGCGGTAGCGGGGGCTACGAGCAGTACTTC | CASSVGGGSGGYEQYF
few | . | TRBJ2-5 | TRBV5-6 | TGTGCCAGCAGCTTGGTGGGGCCCGCGGGAGAGACCCAGTACTTC | CASSLVGPAGETQYF
few | TRBD2 | TRBJ2-1 | TRBV6-5 | TGTGCCAGCAGCTTGCTGACTAGCGTGAAGAAAGATGAGCAGTTCTTC | CASSLLTSVKKDEQFF
many | TRBD1 | TRBJ1-1 | TRBV4-1 | TGCGCCAGCAGCCAACCTCTACGGACAGGGAACACTGAAGCTTTCTTT | CASSQPLRTGNTEAFF
many | TRBD1 | TRBJ2-2 | TRBV7-6 | TGTGCCAGCAAAGAAACAGGGGGTAGGATCGGGGAGCTGTTTTTT | CASKETGGRIGELFF
many | TRBD2 | TRBJ2-2 | TRBV29-1 | TGCAGCGTTGTTGGTAGCGGGGGAGAAAACACCGGGGAGCTGTTTTTT | CSVVGSGGENTGELFF